This T cell receptor (beta chain) was sequenced during a study of shared clonotypes between healthy human individuals. Background on the study: The composition of the donors was a couple of women and a few men aged 18 to 49.

Clones were read by immunoSEQ multiplex PCR, and TCRdb kept only the in-frame ones, dropping some. The sample consists of under 600,000 clones, around three quarters of them appearing once. As concerns this clone: One end of the junction does not line up with germline, which may come from a read error.

Input material: PBMCs. The TCR originated in a woman aged 40 to 50 in good health. Some clones in this sample may be carry-over from other donors' samples.

As DNA, the CDR3 is TGTGCCAGCAGCTTACAAGCGGGAGAGCTGAGATTC. It codes for CASSLQAGELRF. The chain joins TRBV7-9 to TRBJ2-7; 8 bases fit TRBD2. Germline CDR1 SEHNR, CDR2 FQNEAQ (reference sequence). The CDR3 extends over 12 amino acids.